This T cell receptor (beta chain) was observed in a study of blood T cell repertoires in COVID-19. Study context: The United States, Italy and Spain supplied acute and convalescent COVID-19 samples. Sample material is recorded as cDNA or gDNA derived from T cells, B-cell-depleted T cells, or PBMCs.

Germline V gene lookup returns CDR1 SGHRS and CDR2 YFSETQ. V lost 4 bases and J lost 6, with 16 bases in between. The CDR3 has 14 residues. Original data processing: Nucleated cell counts were estimated from reference gene primer amplification. Only in-frame clones appear in the TCRdb table, and some are missing; sequencing was by immunoSEQ multiplex PCR. V, J and clone size were drawn from that table, and D and trimming were deduced from the DNA. The table records 76,000 or so clones, around 79% of them present only once. Source material: peripheral blood. The receptor comes from a man aged 50-60 years with acute or convalescent COVID-19. The chain recombines TRBV5-1 with TRBJ1-1; D ambiguous. The CDR3 region is CASSPLVGQPEAFF. The DNA of the CDR3 is TGCGCCAGCAGCCCCCTTGTTGGGCAACCTGAAGCTTTCTTT. Full variable domain (rest looked up from reference TRBV5-1 and TRBJ1-1): KAGVTQTPRYLIKTRGQQVTLSCSPISGHRSVSWYQQTPGQGLQFLFEYFSETQRNKGNFPGRFSGRQFSNSRSEMNVSTLELGDSALYLCASSPLVGQPEAFFGQGTRLTVV.